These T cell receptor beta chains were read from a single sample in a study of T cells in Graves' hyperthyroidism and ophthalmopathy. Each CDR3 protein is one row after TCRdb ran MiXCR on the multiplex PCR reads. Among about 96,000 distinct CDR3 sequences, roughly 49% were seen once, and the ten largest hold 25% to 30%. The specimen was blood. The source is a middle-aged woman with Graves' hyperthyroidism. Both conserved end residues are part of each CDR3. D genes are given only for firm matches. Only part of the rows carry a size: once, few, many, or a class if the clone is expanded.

cdr3_nt: TGTGCCAGCAGCTACCTGGGGCCGCGAGGGAACACTGAAGCTTTCTTT
cdr3_aa: CASSYLGPRGNTEAFF
clone_size: many
v_call: TRBV7-6
j_call: TRBJ1-1
d_call: -

cdr3_nt: TGCAGCGGGACAGGGAGAGCGGGAACTGAAGCTTTCTTT
cdr3_aa: CSGTGRAGTEAFF
clone_size: many
v_call: TRBV29-1
j_call: TRBJ1-1
d_call: TRBD1

cdr3_nt: TGTGCCAGCAGCCAAGTAACTGGGAGCTCCTACGAGCAGTACTTC
cdr3_aa: CASSQVTGSSYEQYF
clone_size: many
v_call: TRBV14
j_call: TRBJ2-7
d_call: -

cdr3_nt: TGTGCCAGCAGTTTATATCGGGGCAATCAGCCCCAGCATTTT
cdr3_aa: CASSLYRGNQPQHF
clone_size: -
v_call: TRBV2
j_call: TRBJ1-5
d_call: -

cdr3_nt: TGTGCCAGCAGACCAATGGATTTCTCACCCCTCCACTTT
cdr3_aa: CASRPMDFSPLHF
clone_size: medium-sized
v_call: TRBV2
j_call: TRBJ1-6
d_call: -

cdr3_nt: TGTGCCAGTAGACAGGGCGGGAGCTCCTACGAGCAGTACTTC
cdr3_aa: CASRQGGSSYEQYF
clone_size: -
v_call: TRBV10-3
j_call: TRBJ2-7
d_call: -

cdr3_nt: TGTGCCAGCAGCTTATGGCAGGGCTATGGCTACACCTTC
cdr3_aa: CASSLWQGYGYTF
clone_size: -
v_call: TRBV7-2
j_call: TRBJ1-2
d_call: -

cdr3_nt: TGCGCCAGCAGCTTGTTCACGCTAGAATCCAACACCGGGGAGCTGTTTTTT
cdr3_aa: CASSLFTLESNTGELFF
clone_size: -
v_call: TRBV5-1
j_call: TRBJ2-2
d_call: -

cdr3_nt: TGTGCCAGCAGCCCAGGGACATTTGAAAAACTGTTTTTT
cdr3_aa: CASSPGTFEKLFF
clone_size: many
v_call: TRBV14
j_call: TRBJ1-4
d_call: -

cdr3_nt: TGCGCCAGCAGCCAAGATGTCCACTCCGGGACCAACGTCCTGACTTTC
cdr3_aa: CASSQDVHSGTNVLTF
clone_size: -
v_call: TRBV4-1
j_call: TRBJ2-6
d_call: -

cdr3_nt: TGTGCCACTAGATCAGGCCTTCAGGCTGAAGCTTTCTTT
cdr3_aa: CATRSGLQAEAFF
clone_size: -
v_call: TRBV12-3/TRBV12-4
j_call: TRBJ1-1
d_call: -

cdr3_nt: TGTGCCAGCAGCCTGGACAGGGGAGCGGGGGGATACGAGCAGTACTTC
cdr3_aa: CASSLDRGAGGYEQYF
clone_size: -
v_call: TRBV2
j_call: TRBJ2-7
d_call: -

cdr3_nt: TGTGCCAGCAGCTTAGGATCTAGCAGTTCCCATACCTACGAGCAGTACTTC
cdr3_aa: CASSLGSSSSHTYEQYF
clone_size: -
v_call: TRBV7-8
j_call: TRBJ2-7
d_call: -

cdr3_nt: TGTGCCAGCAGCTTACAAGACCGGAACACTGAAGCTTTCTTT
cdr3_aa: CASSLQDRNTEAFF
clone_size: many
v_call: TRBV7-2
j_call: TRBJ1-1
d_call: -

cdr3_nt: TGCAGCTTACGGGACCCCTCCTACGAGCAGTACTTC
cdr3_aa: CSLRDPSYEQYF
clone_size: -
v_call: TRBV29-1
j_call: TRBJ2-7
d_call: -

cdr3_nt: TGTGCCAGCAGTCCTCCGGGCCGGGGACGAAACTACGGCTACACCTTC
cdr3_aa: CASSPPGRGRNYGYTF
clone_size: -
v_call: TRBV25-1
j_call: TRBJ1-2
d_call: -

cdr3_nt: TGTGCCAGCAGCTCAGGGACAGGGCGGTATGGCTACACCTTC
cdr3_aa: CASSSGTGRYGYTF
clone_size: many
v_call: TRBV7-9
j_call: TRBJ1-2
d_call: TRBD1

cdr3_nt: TGTGCCAGCAGTGCGCCGGGACAGATCGAAACCGGGGAGCTGTTTTTT
cdr3_aa: CASSAPGQIETGELFF
clone_size: -
v_call: TRBV25-1
j_call: TRBJ2-2
d_call: TRBD1

cdr3_nt: TGCAGTGCTAGTTCCGGGGGAGAGACCCAGTACTTC
cdr3_aa: CSASSGGETQYF
clone_size: -
v_call: TRBV20-1
j_call: TRBJ2-5
d_call: -

cdr3_nt: TGTGCCAGCAGCCAAGGCTGCATTTGCGATGGCTACACCTTC
cdr3_aa: CASSQGCICDGYTF
clone_size: many
v_call: TRBV14
j_call: TRBJ1-2
d_call: -

cdr3_nt: TGTGCCAGTAGTCCGGGAAGAACCCGCACGGGCTATGGCTACACCATATATTTT
cdr3_aa: CASSPGRTRTGYGYTIYF
clone_size: -
v_call: TRBV19
j_call: TRBJ1-3
d_call: -

cdr3_nt: TGTGCCAGCAGCTTAAGAGGGGTTGGTGGAAACACCTTC
cdr3_aa: CASSLRGVGGNTF
clone_size: -
v_call: TRBV7-2
j_call: TRBJ1-2
d_call: -

cdr3_nt: TGTGCCAGCAGTTCGGGACTAGCGGACCTTCGGCTTCCCTACGAGCAGTACTTC
cdr3_aa: CASSSGLADLRLPYEQYF
clone_size: many
v_call: TRBV6-5
j_call: TRBJ2-7
d_call: TRBD2

cdr3_nt: TGCGCCAGCAGGGTGCAAGGGAACACTGAAGCTTTCTTT
cdr3_aa: CASRVQGNTEAFF
clone_size: many
v_call: TRBV5-1
j_call: TRBJ1-1
d_call: -